This T cell receptor beta chain was recorded in a study of long-term antiretroviral therapy in people with HIV. Germline V gives CDR1 MGHDK, CDR2 SYGVNS. V was pared by 1 base and J by 5 bases, with 20 bases between. This CDR3 comprises 17 residues. Sampling of each donor yielded at least one pre-ART PBMC sample and at least two post-ART PBMC samples. Cryopreserved PBMC numbered roughly 0.85-11 million per sample before DNA extraction. This was the immunoSEQ v3.0 assay at survey level. TCRdb's copy holds only in-frame clones and misses some; the assay was immunoSEQ multiplex PCR. The table includes some 28,000 clones, 80% to 85% detected once.

The sequenced sample was unsorted PBMCs, obtained 2.8 years after starting antiretroviral therapy. This sequence was found in a man aged 30-40 years with HIV. V and J are TRBV25-1 and TRBJ2-5; tentative D call: TRBD2 (6 bases). The CDR3 protein is CASSESFGRGIEETQYF. CDR3 DNA sequence: TGTGCCAGCAGTGAATCTTTTGGACGGGGGATAGAGGAGACCCAGTACTTC.